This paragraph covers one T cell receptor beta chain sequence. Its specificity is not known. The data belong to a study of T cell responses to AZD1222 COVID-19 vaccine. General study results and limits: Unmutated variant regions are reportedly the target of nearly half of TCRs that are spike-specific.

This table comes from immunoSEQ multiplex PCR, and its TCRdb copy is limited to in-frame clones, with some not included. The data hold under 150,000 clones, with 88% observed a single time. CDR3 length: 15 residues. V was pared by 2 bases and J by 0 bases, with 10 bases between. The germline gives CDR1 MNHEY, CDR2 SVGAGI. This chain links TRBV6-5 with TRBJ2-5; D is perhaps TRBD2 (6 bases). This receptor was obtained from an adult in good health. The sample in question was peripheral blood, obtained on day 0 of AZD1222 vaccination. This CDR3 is CASSYGGVYQETQYF. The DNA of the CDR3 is TGTGCCAGCAGTTACGGAGGGGTGTACCAAGAGACCCAGTACTTC.